This TCR beta chain was recorded in a study of blood T cell repertoires in COVID-19. Study background: Samples representing acute and convalescent COVID-19 were sourced from the United States, Italy and Spain.

Only in-frame clones appear in the TCRdb table, and some are missing; sequencing was by immunoSEQ multiplex PCR. Of roughly 150,000 clones detected, approximately 93% appear once; the ten largest clones hold under 2%. In germline, CDR1 is MNHEY, CDR2 SVGEGT. V lost 5 bases and J lost 7, with 14 bases in between. This CDR3 region has 14 residues. The chain has TRBV6-2 or TRBV6-3 and TRBJ1-4, with D uncertain. The sequencing sample was made of peripheral blood. The sequence was collected from a woman aged 60-75 years with COVID-19, enrolled during active disease. CDR3 amino acids: CASSTSLRGEKLFF. The CDR3 coding sequence is TGTGCCAGCAGTACCTCGTTGCGCGGTGAAAAACTGTTTTTT.